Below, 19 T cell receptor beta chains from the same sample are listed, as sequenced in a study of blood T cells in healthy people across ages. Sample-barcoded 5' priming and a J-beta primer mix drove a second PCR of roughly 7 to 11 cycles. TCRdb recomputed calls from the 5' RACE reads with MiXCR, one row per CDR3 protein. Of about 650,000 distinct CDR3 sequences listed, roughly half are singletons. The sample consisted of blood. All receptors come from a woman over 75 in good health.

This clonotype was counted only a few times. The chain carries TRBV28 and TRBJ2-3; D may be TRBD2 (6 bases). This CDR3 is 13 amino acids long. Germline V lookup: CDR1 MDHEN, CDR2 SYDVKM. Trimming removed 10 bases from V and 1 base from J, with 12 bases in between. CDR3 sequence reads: CATGTFGTDTQYF. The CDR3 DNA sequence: TGTGCCACCGGGACTTTCGGCACAGATACGCAGTATTTT.

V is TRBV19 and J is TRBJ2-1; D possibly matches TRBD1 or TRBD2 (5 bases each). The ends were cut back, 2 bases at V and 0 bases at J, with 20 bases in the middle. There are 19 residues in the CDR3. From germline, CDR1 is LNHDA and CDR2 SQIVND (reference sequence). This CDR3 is CASSIPSTGAGSSYNEQFF. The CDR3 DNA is TGTGCCAGTAGTATACCATCGACCGGTGCAGGGAGCTCCTACAATGAGCAGTTCTTC.

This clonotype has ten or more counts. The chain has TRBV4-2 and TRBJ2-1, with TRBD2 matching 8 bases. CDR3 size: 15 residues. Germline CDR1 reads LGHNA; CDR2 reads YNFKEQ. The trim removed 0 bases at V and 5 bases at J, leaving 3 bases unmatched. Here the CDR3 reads CASSQDGTRDNEQFF. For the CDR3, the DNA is TGTGCCAGCAGCCAAGATGGGACTAGAGACAATGAGCAGTTCTTC.

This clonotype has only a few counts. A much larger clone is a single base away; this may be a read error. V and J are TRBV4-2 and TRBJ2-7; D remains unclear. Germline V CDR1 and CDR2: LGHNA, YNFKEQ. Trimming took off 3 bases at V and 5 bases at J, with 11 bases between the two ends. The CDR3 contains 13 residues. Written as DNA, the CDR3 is TGTGCCAGCAGCCAGAGGCGTGTGGACGAGCAGTACTTC. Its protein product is CASSQRRVDEQYF.

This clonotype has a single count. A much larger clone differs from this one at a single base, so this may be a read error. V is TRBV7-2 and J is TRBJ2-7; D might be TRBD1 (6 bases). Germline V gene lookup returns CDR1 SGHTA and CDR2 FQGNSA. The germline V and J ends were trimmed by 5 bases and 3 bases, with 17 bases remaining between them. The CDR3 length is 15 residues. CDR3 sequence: CASSPDRRSNYEQYF. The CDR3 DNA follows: TGTGCCAGCAGCCCAGACAGGAGGTCCAACTACGAGCAGTACTTC.

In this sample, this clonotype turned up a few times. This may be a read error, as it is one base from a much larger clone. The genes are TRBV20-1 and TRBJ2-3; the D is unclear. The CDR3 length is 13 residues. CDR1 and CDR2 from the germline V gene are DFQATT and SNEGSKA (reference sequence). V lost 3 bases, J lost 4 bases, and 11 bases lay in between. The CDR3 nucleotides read TGCAGTGCTAGGGGCGAAGCACCAGATACGCAGTATTTT. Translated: CSARGEAPDTQYF.

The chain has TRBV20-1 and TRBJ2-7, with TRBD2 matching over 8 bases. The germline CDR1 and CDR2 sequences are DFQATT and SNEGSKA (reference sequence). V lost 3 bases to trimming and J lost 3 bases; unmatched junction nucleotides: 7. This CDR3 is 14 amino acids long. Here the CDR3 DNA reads TGCAGTGCTAGTAGGGGCGGGAGGAACTACGAGCAGTACTTC. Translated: CSASRGGRNYEQYF.

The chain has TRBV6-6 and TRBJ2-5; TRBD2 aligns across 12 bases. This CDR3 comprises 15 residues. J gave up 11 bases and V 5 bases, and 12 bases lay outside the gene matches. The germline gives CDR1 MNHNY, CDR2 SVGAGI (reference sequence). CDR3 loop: CASSPTSGGRVEQYF. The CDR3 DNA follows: TGTGCCAGCAGTCCAACTAGCGGGGGGCGAGTAGAGCAGTACTTC.

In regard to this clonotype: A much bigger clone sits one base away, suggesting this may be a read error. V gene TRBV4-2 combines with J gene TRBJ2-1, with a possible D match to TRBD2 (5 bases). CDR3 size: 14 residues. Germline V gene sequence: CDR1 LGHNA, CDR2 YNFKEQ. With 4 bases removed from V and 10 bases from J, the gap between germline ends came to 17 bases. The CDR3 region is CASSLAQSSYEQFF. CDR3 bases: TGTGCCAGCAGCCTAGCGCAAAGCTCCTACGAGCAGTTCTTC.

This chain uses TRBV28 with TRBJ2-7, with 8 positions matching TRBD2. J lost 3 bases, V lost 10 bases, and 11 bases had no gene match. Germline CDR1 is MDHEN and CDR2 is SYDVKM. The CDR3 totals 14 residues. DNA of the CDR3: TGTGCCACCAAAAGATCCGGGACTAGCTACGAGCAGTACTTC. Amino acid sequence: CATKRSGTSYEQYF.

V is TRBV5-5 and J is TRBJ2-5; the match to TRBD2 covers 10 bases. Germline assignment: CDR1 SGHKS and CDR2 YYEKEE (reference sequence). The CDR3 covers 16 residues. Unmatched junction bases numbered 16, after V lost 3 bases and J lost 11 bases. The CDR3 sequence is CASSWRPGLAYNEQYF. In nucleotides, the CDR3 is TGTGCCAGCAGCTGGCGACCGGGACTAGCGTACAATGAGCAGTACTTC.

The CDR3 sequence: CASSLGWTGQGLMGAEETQYF. CDR3 sequence (DNA): TGTGCCAGCAGCTTAGGGTGGACGGGACAGGGGCTCATGGGGGCAGAAGAGACCCAGTACTTC. The chain links TRBV13 to TRBJ2-7; 10 bases are shared with TRBD1. The end of the DNA is better explained by TRBJ2-5, so the J call may be wrong. Germline CDR1 PRHDT, CDR2 FYEKMQ (reference sequence). The CDR3 contains 21 residues.

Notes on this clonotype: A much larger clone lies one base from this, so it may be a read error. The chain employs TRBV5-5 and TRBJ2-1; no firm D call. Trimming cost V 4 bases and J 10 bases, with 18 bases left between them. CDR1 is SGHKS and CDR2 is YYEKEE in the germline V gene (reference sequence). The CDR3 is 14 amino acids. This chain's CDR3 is CASSLDRFSYEQFF. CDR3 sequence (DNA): TGTGCCAGCAGCCTTGATAGATTTTCCTACGAGCAGTTCTTC. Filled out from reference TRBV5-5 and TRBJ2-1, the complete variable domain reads DAGVTQSPTHLIKTRGQQVTLRCSPISGHKSVSWYQQVLGQGPQFIFQYYEKEERGRGNFPDRFSARQFPNYSSELNVNALLLGDSALYLCASSLDRFSYEQFFGPGTRLTVL.

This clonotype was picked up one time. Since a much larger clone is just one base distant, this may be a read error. The CDR3 sequence: CTSSSGGGDTQYF. For the CDR3, the DNA is TGTACCAGCAGCTCTGGCGGCGGGGATACGCAGTATTTT. The V call is TRBV7-2, the J call TRBJ2-3, with D possibly being TRBD2 (5 bases). Between the trimmed V and J ends, which lost 4 bases and 6 bases, there was a span of 11 bases. The CDR3 covers 13 residues. Germline V gene data show CDR1 as SGHTA and CDR2 as FQGNSA.

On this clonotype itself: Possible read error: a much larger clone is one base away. The CDR3 spells CASREQGTSGGWAHEQYF. For the CDR3, the DNA is TGTGCCAGCAGGGAACAGGGGACTAGCGGGGGATGGGCCCACGAGCAGTACTTC. The chain employs TRBV21-1 and TRBJ2-4; whether TRBD2, the table's D call, matches the DNA was not checked. The J call is uncertain, as TRBJ2-7 better fits the DNA end. TRBV21-1 is designated a pseudogene. The CDR3 runs to 18 residues.

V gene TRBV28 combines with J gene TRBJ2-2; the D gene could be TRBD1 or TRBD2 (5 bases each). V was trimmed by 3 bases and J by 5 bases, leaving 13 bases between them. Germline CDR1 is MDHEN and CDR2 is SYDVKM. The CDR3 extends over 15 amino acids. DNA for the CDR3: TGTGCCAGCAGTTTCTGGGGGAAAGGGACCGGGGAGCTGTTTTTT. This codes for CASSFWGKGTGELFF.

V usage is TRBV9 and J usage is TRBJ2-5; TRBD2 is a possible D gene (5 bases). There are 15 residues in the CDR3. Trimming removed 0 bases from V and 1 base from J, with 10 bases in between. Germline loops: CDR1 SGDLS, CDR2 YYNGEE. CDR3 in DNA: TGTGCCAGCAGCGTAGTAGGAGCGGTCCAAGAGACCCAGTACTTC. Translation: CASSVVGAVQETQYF.

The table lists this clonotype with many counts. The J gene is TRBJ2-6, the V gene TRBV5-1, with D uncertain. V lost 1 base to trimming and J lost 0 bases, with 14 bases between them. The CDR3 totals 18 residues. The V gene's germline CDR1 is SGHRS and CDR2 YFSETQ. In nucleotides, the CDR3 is TGCGCCAGCAGCTTGTTTTGGCAGAGCCTCTCTGGGGCCAACGTCCTGACTTTC. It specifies CASSLFWQSLSGANVLTF.

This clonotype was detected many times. This CDR3 is CASSLNALATQYF. In nucleotides, the CDR3 is TGTGCCAGCAGCTTAAATGCGCTCGCTACGCAGTATTTT. The chain uses TRBV7-3 and TRBJ2-3; D gene uncertain. The CDR3 length is 13 residues. Germline V gives CDR1 SGHTA, CDR2 FQGTGA. Trimming cost V 1 base and J 8 bases, with 10 bases left between them.